This T cell receptor beta chain came from a study of blood T cell repertoires in COVID-19. On the study more broadly: The analysed material was cDNA or gDNA that came from T cells, B-cell-depleted T cells, or PBMCs.

Seattle's enrolled individuals joined amid active infection and were then monitored longitudinally. V lost 1 base, J lost 7 bases, and 7 bases lay in between. CDR3 length: 13 residues. As processed by the authors: Reference gene primer amplification gave nucleated cell count estimates. This table comes from immunoSEQ multiplex PCR, and its TCRdb copy is limited to in-frame clones, with some not included. Clonal size and the V and J genes are those of that table, whereas D and trimming came from the DNA. The data contain under 60,000 clones, approximately 80% of them singletons. The chain recombines TRBV12-3 or TRBV12-4 with TRBJ2-2, with a tentative D call TRBD2 (5 bases). The source is a man aged 25-40 years with COVID-19, enrolled during active disease. The sequenced sample was peripheral blood. The CDR3 DNA follows: TGTGCCAGCAGTTTAGGAGGGAACGGGGAGCTGTTTTTT. As protein: CASSLGGNGELFF.